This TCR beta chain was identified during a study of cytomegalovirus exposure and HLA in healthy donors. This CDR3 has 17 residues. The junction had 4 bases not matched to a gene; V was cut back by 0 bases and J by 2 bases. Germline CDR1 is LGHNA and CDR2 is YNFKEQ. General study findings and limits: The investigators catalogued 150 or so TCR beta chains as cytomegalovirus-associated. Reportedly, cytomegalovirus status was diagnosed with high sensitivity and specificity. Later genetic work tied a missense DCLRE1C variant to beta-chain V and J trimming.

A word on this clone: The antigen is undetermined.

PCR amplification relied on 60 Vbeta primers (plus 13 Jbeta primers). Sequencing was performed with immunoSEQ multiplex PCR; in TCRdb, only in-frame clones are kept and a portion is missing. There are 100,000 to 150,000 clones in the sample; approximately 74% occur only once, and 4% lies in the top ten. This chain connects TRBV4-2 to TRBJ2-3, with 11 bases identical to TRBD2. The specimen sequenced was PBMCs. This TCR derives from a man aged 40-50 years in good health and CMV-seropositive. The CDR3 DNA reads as TGTGCCAGCAGCCAAGATCGGGGACTAGCGGTCACAGATACGCAGTATTTT. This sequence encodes CASSQDRGLAVTDTQYF.